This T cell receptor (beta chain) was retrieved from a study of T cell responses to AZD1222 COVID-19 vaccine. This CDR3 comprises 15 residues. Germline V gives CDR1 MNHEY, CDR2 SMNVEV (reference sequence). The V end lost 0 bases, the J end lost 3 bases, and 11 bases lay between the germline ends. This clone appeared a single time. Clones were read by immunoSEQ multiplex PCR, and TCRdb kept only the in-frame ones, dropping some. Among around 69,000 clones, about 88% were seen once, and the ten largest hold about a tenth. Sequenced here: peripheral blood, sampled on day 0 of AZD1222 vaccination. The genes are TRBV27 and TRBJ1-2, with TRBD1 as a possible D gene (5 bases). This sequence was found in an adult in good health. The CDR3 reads CASSLSGREYYGYTF. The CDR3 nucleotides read TGTGCCAGCAGTTTATCTGGCAGGGAGTACTATGGCTACACCTTC.